A single sample gave rise to the 22 T cell receptor beta chains below, sequenced in a study of blood T cell repertoires in COVID-19. Sequencing was performed with immunoSEQ multiplex PCR; in TCRdb, only in-frame clones are kept and a portion is missing. Of some 52,000 clones listed, 80% to 90% were seen once; the top ten hold around 15%. The specimen was peripheral blood. These TCRs come from a man between 65 and 85 years old with acute or convalescent COVID-19.

In regard to this clone: Mismatch with germline at one junction end may stem from a read error. The chain uses TRBV6-4 and TRBJ1-3; no clear D. Germline values: CDR1 MRHNA, CDR2 SNTAGT. The CDR3 covers 13 residues. The CDR3: CPPCAVNGNTIYF. The CDR3 region has the DNA TGCCCCCCCTGTGCGGTTAATGGAAACACCATATATTTT.

The rearrangement uses TRBV11-3 and TRBJ2-5; 7 nucleotides match TRBD1. There are 13 residues in the CDR3. Germline V gene lookup returns CDR1 SGHNT and CDR2 YENEEA. The J segment lost 4 bases and the V segment lost 1 base, leaving 0 bases of the junction unmatched. The CDR3 sequence is CASSLGQGETQYF. CDR3 in DNA: TGTGCCAGCAGCTTAGGACAGGGAGAGACCCAGTACTTC.

V and J are TRBV6-4 and TRBJ2-1; D is uncertain. The CDR3 totals 13 residues. The germline gives CDR1 MRHNA, CDR2 SNTAGT. V lost 8 bases, J lost 4 bases, and 12 bases lay in between. Here the CDR3 reads CASSPTEYNEQFF. CDR3 nucleotide sequence: TGTGCCAGCTCCCCCACAGAATACAATGAGCAGTTCTTC.

The chain couples TRBV27 to TRBJ2-3; D not resolved. Germline CDR1 MNHEY, CDR2 SMNVEV (reference sequence). V lost 2 bases and J 4 bases, leaving 7 bases between the germline ends. The CDR3 runs 13 residues. The CDR3: CASSLGRADTQYF. CDR3 bases: TGTGCCAGCAGTTTAGGTCGCGCAGATACGCAGTATTTT.

The chain links TRBV6-5 to TRBJ2-5; D perhaps matches TRBD1 (5 bases). V lost 1 base and J 4 bases, leaving 10 bases between the germline ends. CDR1 and CDR2 (germline): MNHEY, SVGAGI. This CDR3 comprises 14 residues. The CDR3 DNA reads as TGTGCCAGCAGTTACTTAGGCAGGGCAGAGACCCAGTACTTC. Translating it yields CASSYLGRAETQYF.

The J gene is TRBJ2-3, the V gene TRBV11-2; 9 nucleotides line up with TRBD2. Germline V gene lookup returns CDR1 SGHAT and CDR2 FQNNGV. The CDR3 sequence is 17 residues long. J gave up 2 bases and V 1 base, and 7 bases lay outside the gene matches. DNA for the CDR3: TGTGCCAGCAGCTTAGTGCTGTCTAGCGGGAACACAGATACGCAGTATTTT. This encodes CASSLVLSSGNTDTQYF.

J is TRBJ2-2 and V is TRBV7-6, with D perhaps matching TRBD2 (7 bases). The CDR3 spans 15 residues. Looked up from germline, CDR1 is SGHVS and CDR2 is FNYEAQ. Between the trimmed V and J ends, which lost 2 bases and 3 bases, there was a span of 10 bases. CDR3 DNA sequence: TGTGCCAGCAGCTTAAGGGGGGGCGACACCGGGGAGCTGTTTTTT. It encodes CASSLRGGDTGELFF.

This clone has only one observation. This chain uses TRBV7-2 with TRBJ2-3; 13 nucleotides agree with TRBD2. The CDR3 covers 16 residues. Germline V gene sequence: CDR1 SGHTA, CDR2 FQGNSA. The ends lost 5 bases at V and 4 bases at J; junction bases unmatched: 6. The CDR3 is CASSPIGLAGADTQYF. The CDR3 nucleotides read TGTGCCAGCAGCCCGATTGGACTAGCGGGAGCAGATACGCAGTATTTT.

The rearrangement uses TRBV5-4 and TRBJ2-3, with D tentatively TRBD1 (5 bases). V was clipped by 10 bases and J by 5 bases, with 11 bases between them. This CDR3 spans 11 amino acids. Germline V gene lookup returns CDR1 SGHNT and CDR2 YYREEE (reference sequence). The CDR3 loop is CAYWQGDTQYF. The CDR3 nucleotides read TGTGCCTACTGGCAGGGAGATACGCAGTATTTT.

J is TRBJ1-3 and V is TRBV7-9, with TRBD1 as a possible D gene (6 bases). Trimming pared 4 bases from V and 0 bases from J, leaving 13 bases between. Germline CDR1 is SEHNR and CDR2 is FQNEAQ (reference sequence). The CDR3 length is 16 residues. The CDR3 here is CASSSPTGNSGNTIYF. The CDR3 nucleotides read TGTGCCAGCAGCTCCCCAACAGGGAACTCTGGAAACACCATATATTTT.

J is TRBJ2-2 and V is TRBV29-1; 8 bases align to TRBD1. Germline CDR1 is SQVTM and CDR2 is ANQGSEA. The CDR3 consists of 15 residues. J gave up 0 bases and V 5 bases, and 5 bases lay outside the gene matches. The CDR3 DNA sequence: TGCAGCGTTATCAGGGGGCCGTCGAACACCGGGGAGCTGTTTTTT. This codes for CSVIRGPSNTGELFF.

The V call is TRBV5-6, the J call TRBJ1-1; D remains unclear. CDR3 length: 14 residues. Germline V gene data show CDR1 as SGHDT and CDR2 as YYEEEE. The ends were cut back, 0 bases at V and 1 base at J, with 7 bases in the middle. CDR3 sequence: CASSLGRRNTEAFF. The CDR3 coding sequence is TGTGCCAGCAGCTTGGGGCGGCGGAACACTGAAGCTTTCTTT.

The V call is TRBV7-9, the J call TRBJ2-1; 12 bases agree with TRBD2. Germline V gene sequence: CDR1 SEHNR, CDR2 FQNEAQ (reference sequence). The V and J ends lost 5 bases and 10 bases, in that order; junction bases with no gene match: 12. The CDR3 has 16 amino acids. In DNA, the CDR3 is TGTGCCAGCAGCCCCGCTAGCGGGAGGGCCGGGACGGAGCAGTTCTTC. Protein: CASSPASGRAGTEQFF. Full variable domain (outside the CDR3, taken from reference TRBV7-9 and TRBJ2-1): DTGVSQNPRHKITKRGQNVTFRCDPISEHNRLYWYRQTLGQGPEFLTYFQNEAQLEKSRLLSDRFSAERPKGSFSTLEIQRTEQGDSAMYLCASSPASGRAGTEQFFGPGTRLTVL.

The V call is TRBV12-2, the J call TRBJ1-1; the D segment call TRBD1 is taken from the table without a DNA check. TRBV12-2 is marked as a pseudogene. CDR3 size: 17 residues. CDR3 loop: CASRLIPGHPLNTEAFF. The CDR3, as DNA: TGTGCAAGTCGCCTTATCCCGGGACACCCCTTGAACACTGAAGCTTTCTTT.

The rearrangement joins TRBV19 to TRBJ2-5, with TRBD1 matching 9 bases. Germline-derived CDR1 and CDR2 are LNHDA and SQIVND (reference sequence). V shed 8 bases, J shed 2 bases, and the junction held 3 bases outside the gene matches. This CDR3 comprises 13 residues. In nucleotides, the CDR3 is TGTGCCAGTGCAGGGACAGGGCAAGAGACCCAGTACTTC. Translating it yields CASAGTGQETQYF.

This clone was observed once. V and J are TRBV4-1 and TRBJ1-2, with 8 bases fitting TRBD1. With 0 bases clipped from V and 11 bases from J, the junction kept 5 bases outside the gene matches. Germline V gene sequence: CDR1 MGHRA, CDR2 YSYEKL. This CDR3 comprises 13 residues. CDR3 in DNA: TGCGCCAGCAGCCAAGATCCAGGGGGCTGGTACACCTTC. This gives the protein CASSQDPGGWYTF.

V gene TRBV5-1 combines with J gene TRBJ2-5; 7 positions agree with TRBD1. The CDR3 length is 16 residues. The J segment lost 1 base and the V segment lost 5 bases, leaving 11 bases of the junction unmatched. The V gene's germline CDR1 is SGHRS and CDR2 YFSETQ. The DNA for the CDR3 is TGCGCCAGCAGGCTCGGACAGGCCCGTACCCAAGAGACCCAGTACTTC. This encodes CASRLGQARTQETQYF.

The gene calls are TRBV19 and TRBJ2-5; D ambiguous. Trimming took off 5 bases at V and 5 bases at J, with 15 bases between the two ends. The V gene's germline CDR1 is LNHDA and CDR2 SQIVND (reference sequence). The CDR3 totals 14 residues. CDR3 amino acids: CASSEAQVWETQYF. The CDR3 DNA reads as TGTGCCAGTAGTGAAGCGCAAGTCTGGGAGACCCAGTACTTC.

The genes are TRBV5-1 and TRBJ2-2; 8 positions agree with TRBD2. The CDR3 is 15 residues long. Germline lookup yields CDR1 SGHRS and CDR2 YFSETQ. The J segment lost 4 bases and the V segment lost 4 bases, leaving 6 bases of the junction unmatched. The CDR3 reads CASSLTSGPTGELFF. CDR3 nucleotides: TGCGCCAGCAGCCTTACTAGCGGACCCACCGGGGAGCTGTTTTTT.

The V call is TRBV10-3, the J call TRBJ2-5; TRBD2 agrees at 9 bases. The junction had 13 bases not matched to a gene; V was cut back by 0 bases and J by 5 bases. The CDR3 has 18 residues. Looked up from germline, CDR1 is ENHRY and CDR2 is SYGVKD. CDR3 residues: CAISESLVAGASRETQYF. CDR3 nucleotides: TGTGCCATCAGTGAGTCGTTGGTAGCGGGAGCCTCACGGGAGACCCAGTACTTC.

This sequence joins TRBV5-4 and TRBJ2-3; 12 bases map to TRBD2. The CDR3 contains 17 residues. Trimming at V came to 4 bases and at J to 3 bases, leaving 9 bases not matched to a gene. CDR1 and CDR2 from the germline V gene are SGHNT and YYREEE (reference sequence). The DNA of the CDR3 is TGTGCCAGCAGCCTAAAATGGACTAGCGGGAAGACAGATACGCAGTATTTT. This gives the protein CASSLKWTSGKTDTQYF.

The V and J genes are TRBV4-1 and TRBJ1-4; 7 bases are shared with TRBD1. The CDR3 has 16 amino acids. Germline CDR1 and CDR2: MGHRA and YSYEKL. The trim removed 3 bases at V and 2 bases at J, leaving 6 bases unmatched. The CDR3 DNA reads TGCGCCAGCAGCCATAACACAGGGGAGACTAATGAAAAACTGTTTTTT. Amino acids: CASSHNTGETNEKLFF.